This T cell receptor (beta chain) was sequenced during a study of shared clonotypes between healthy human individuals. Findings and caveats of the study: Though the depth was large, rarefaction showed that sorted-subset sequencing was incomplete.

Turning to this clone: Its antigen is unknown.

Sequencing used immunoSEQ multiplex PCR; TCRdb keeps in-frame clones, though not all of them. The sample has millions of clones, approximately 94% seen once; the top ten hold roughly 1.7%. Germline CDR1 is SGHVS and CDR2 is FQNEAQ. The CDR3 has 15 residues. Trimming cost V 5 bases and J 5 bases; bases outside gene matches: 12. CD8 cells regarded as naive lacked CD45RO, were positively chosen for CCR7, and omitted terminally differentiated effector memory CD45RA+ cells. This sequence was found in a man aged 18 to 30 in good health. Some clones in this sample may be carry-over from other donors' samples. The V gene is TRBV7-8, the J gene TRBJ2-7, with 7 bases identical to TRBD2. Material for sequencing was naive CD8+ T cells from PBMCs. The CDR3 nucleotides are TGTGCCAGCAGCCCCCGGCTTGGGGGGGTCCACGAGCAGTACTTC. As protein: CASSPRLGGVHEQYF.